Given below is one TCR beta chain in context. Its antigen remains unidentified. The junction does not match germline at one end; this may be a read error. Counted from cysteine to phenylalanine, this CDR3 has 13 amino acids. The only DNA kept is the CDR3, 39 bases in frame from the first base. Via the germline V gene (reference sequence), CDR1 is LGHDT and CDR2 YNNKEL. To prepare the library, RACE was applied. Sequencing took place on a NextSeq 500. During library preparation, unique molecular identifiers were attached to individual cDNA molecules so that TCRs could be counted in a quantitative, reproducible way. For every blood RNA sample, sequencing covered both the TCR alpha and TCR beta chains. The authors' pipeline ran thus. Samples had a median of approximately 96,000 TCRs, with a range from about 23,224 to 750,000. The Decombinator software suite was used to annotate the V, J and CDR3 of the TCR reads. For PS versus PT1 abundance plots, all samples were subsampled to the same number of TCRs (28,000). Expanded TCRs were defined as absent before sensitization and observed at least eight times at the 2-week time point. TCRdb reran the public reads through fastp at Q25 and MiXCR, keeping productive beta chains. Each record represents a unique CDR3 protein, reported with the most common genes and DNA among its rows. The V and J calls were not made by the authors but by TCRdb's processing. Present in this sample are 150,000 to 200,000 distinct CDR3 sequences, around 30% of which were seen just once. The ten biggest clones cover under 3% of the sample.

The time point label of this sample denotes: pre-sensitization, week 0. The intended sense of this specimen's treatment or condition label: therapeutic diphenylcyclopropenone sensitization with weekly scalp DPC. At every patch-test visit, the blood draw took place before the patch test was put on. Patients were considered eligible if aged 18 to 70, diagnosed with alopecia and deemed suitable for DPC therapy, and patients were excluded if pregnant. Total RNA was isolated from unfractionated whole blood collected in Tempus Blood RNA tubes. The data were taken from a study of human T cells and chemical hapten exposure (TCRdb year 2021). In the study overall: For sensitization, 2% DPC in acetone was applied to an approximately 2 cm by approximately 2 cm area of upper inner arm skin. The mostly female patient cohort included alopecia areata with under or over 50% scalp involvement, alopecia totalis and alopecia universalis. Blood samples were taken from patients before sensitization (week 0) and at 2, 6 and about 24 weeks after DPC sensitization. Throughout the study period of around 24 weeks, patients also received therapeutic DPC doses to the scalp every week. Blood for TCR sequencing was provided by twenty-nine alopecia patients at one to four time points (pre-sensitization, 2, 6 and 24 weeks). Libraries were combined into a pool for sequencing, and differences in TCR yield between samples came mainly from small differences in library volumes within the pool. This study followed changes in the peripheral blood TCR repertoire in vivo during primary and secondary sensitization of alopecia patients to the hapten diphenylcyclopropenone (DPC). Patch testing on the upper back used Finn chambers containing 0.01% DPC, with scoring done after 6 days according to International Contact Dermatitis Research Group standards. The paper as a whole reports these results and caveats: Because all patients had alopecia, a presumed autoimmune disease, the immune response of the patients might differ from that of healthy individuals. Patch test score correlated positively with the number of PT1 expanded TCRs, reaching significance at thresholds 8, 16 and 32 but not at 4. Expanded TCRs formed significantly more large CDR3 similarity clusters than pre-sensitization or healthy control sets, consistent with antigen-driven responses. After repeated subsampling, changes were observed in the strength of the expansion versus patch-test correlation and in the threshold at which the correlation became significant. DPC sensitization did not change how many TCRs were above 1 in 1000 frequency, and no evidence was found of alterations in global repertoire structure.

The rearrangement joined TRBV3-1 to TRBJ2-1; TRBD1 is a weak D gene call, 6 bases matching. The sequence came from a woman younger than 45 with alopecia areata. Some clones in this sample may be carry-over from other donors' samples. Here the sequenced sample was whole blood, taken in connection with sensitization to the hapten diphenylcyclopropenone (DPC). At the DNA level, the sequence is TGTGCCAGCAGCCGCGCACAGGGACCGGCTACGGTCTTC. Its amino acids are CASSRAQGPATVF.